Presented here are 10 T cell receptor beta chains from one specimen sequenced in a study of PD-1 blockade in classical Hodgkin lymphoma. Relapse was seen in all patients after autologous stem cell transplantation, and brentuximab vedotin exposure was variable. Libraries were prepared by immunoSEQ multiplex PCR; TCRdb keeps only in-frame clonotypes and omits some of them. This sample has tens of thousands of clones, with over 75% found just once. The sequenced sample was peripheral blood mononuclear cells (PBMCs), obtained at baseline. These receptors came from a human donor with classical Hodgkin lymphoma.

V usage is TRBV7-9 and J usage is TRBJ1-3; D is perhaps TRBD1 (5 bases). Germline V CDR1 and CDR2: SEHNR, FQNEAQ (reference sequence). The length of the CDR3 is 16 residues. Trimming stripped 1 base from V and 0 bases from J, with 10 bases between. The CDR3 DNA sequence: TGTGCCAGCAGCTTAGACCAAGGGGTCTCTGGAAACACCATATATTTT. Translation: CASSLDQGVSGNTIYF. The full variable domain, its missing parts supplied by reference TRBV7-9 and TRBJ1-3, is DTGVSQNPRHKITKRGQNVTFRCDPISEHNRLYWYRQTLGQGPEFLTYFQNEAQLEKSRLLSDRFSAERPKGSFSTLEIQRTEQGDSAMYLCASSLDQGVSGNTIYFGEGSWLTVV.

In nucleotides, the CDR3 is TGTGCCAGCAGATTGAGGGGAAACTATGGCTACACCTTC. Its protein product is CASRLRGNYGYTF. The chain carries TRBV5-6 and TRBJ1-2; a possible D gene is TRBD1 (5 bases). Between the trimmed V and J ends, which lost 5 bases and 2 bases, there was a span of 10 bases. The CDR3 consists of 13 residues. Germline V lookup: CDR1 SGHDT, CDR2 YYEEEE.

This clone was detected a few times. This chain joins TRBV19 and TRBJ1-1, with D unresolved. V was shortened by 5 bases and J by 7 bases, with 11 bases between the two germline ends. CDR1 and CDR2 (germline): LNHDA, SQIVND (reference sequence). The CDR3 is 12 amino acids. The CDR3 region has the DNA TGTGCCAGTAGTTACCTGGGTAGTGAAGCTTTCTTT. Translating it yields CASSYLGSEAFF. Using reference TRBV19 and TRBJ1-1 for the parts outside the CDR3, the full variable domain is DGGITQSPKYLFRKEGQNVTLSCEQNLNHDAMYWYRQDPGQGLRLIYYSQIVNDFQKGDIAEGYSVSREKKESFPLTVTSAQKNPTAFYLCASSYLGSEAFFGQGTRLTVV.

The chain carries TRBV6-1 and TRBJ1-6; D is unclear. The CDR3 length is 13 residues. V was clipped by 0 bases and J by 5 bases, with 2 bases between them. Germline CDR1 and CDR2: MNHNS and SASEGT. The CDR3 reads CASSEANNSPLHF. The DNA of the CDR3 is TGTGCCAGCAGTGAAGCGAATAATTCACCCCTCCACTTT.

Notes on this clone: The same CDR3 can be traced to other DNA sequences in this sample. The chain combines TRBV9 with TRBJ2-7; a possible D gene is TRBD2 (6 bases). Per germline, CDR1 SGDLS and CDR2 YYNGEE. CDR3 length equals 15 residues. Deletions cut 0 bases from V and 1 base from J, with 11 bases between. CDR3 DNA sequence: TGTGCCAGCAGCGTAGAAATGGGGGGATCCTACGAGCAGTACTTC. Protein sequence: CASSVEMGGSYEQYF.

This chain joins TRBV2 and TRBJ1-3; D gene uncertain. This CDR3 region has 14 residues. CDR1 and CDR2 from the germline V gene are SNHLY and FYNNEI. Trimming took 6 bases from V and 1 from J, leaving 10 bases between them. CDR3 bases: TGTGCCAGCAGGGGCTCAGCGTCTGGAAACACCATATATTTT. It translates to CASRGSASGNTIYF.

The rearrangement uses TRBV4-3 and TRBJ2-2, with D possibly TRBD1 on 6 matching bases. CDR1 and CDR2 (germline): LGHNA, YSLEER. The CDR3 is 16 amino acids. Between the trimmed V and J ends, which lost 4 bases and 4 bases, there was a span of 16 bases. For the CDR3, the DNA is TGCGCCAGCAGCCCTTCCCAGGGGCGCAGCACCGGGGAGCTGTTTTTT. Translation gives CASSPSQGRSTGELFF.

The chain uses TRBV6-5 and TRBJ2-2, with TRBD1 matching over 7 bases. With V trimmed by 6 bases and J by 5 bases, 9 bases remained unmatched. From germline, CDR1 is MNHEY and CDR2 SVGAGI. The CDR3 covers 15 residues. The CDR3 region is CASRPGQARTGELFF. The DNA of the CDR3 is TGTGCCAGCAGGCCAGGACAGGCTAGAACCGGGGAGCTGTTTTTT.

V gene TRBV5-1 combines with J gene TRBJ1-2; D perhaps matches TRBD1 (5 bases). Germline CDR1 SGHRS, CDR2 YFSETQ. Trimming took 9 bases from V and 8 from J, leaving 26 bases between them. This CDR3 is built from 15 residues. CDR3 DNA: TGCGCCACTTCGTCCGGGGGACCTTCTTCGGAGGGCTACACCTTC. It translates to CATSSGGPSSEGYTF. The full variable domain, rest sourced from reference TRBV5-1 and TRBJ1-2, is KAGVTQTPRYLIKTRGQQVTLSCSPISGHRSVSWYQQTPGQGLQFLFEYFSETQRNKGNFPGRFSGRQFSNSRSEMNVSTLELGDSALYLCATSSGGPSSEGYTFGSGTRLTVV.

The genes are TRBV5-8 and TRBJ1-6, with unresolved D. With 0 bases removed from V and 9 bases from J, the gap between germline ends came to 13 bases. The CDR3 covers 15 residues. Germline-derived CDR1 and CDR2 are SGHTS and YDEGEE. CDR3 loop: CASSLDGGGSSPLHF. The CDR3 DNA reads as TGTGCCAGCAGCTTGGATGGTGGCGGGAGTTCACCCCTCCACTTT. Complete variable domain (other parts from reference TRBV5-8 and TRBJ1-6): EAGVTQSPTHLIKTRGQQATLRCSPISGHTSVYWYQQALGLGLQFLLWYDEGEERNRGNFPPRFSGRQFPNYSSELNVNALELEDSALYLCASSLDGGGSSPLHFGNGTRLTVT.